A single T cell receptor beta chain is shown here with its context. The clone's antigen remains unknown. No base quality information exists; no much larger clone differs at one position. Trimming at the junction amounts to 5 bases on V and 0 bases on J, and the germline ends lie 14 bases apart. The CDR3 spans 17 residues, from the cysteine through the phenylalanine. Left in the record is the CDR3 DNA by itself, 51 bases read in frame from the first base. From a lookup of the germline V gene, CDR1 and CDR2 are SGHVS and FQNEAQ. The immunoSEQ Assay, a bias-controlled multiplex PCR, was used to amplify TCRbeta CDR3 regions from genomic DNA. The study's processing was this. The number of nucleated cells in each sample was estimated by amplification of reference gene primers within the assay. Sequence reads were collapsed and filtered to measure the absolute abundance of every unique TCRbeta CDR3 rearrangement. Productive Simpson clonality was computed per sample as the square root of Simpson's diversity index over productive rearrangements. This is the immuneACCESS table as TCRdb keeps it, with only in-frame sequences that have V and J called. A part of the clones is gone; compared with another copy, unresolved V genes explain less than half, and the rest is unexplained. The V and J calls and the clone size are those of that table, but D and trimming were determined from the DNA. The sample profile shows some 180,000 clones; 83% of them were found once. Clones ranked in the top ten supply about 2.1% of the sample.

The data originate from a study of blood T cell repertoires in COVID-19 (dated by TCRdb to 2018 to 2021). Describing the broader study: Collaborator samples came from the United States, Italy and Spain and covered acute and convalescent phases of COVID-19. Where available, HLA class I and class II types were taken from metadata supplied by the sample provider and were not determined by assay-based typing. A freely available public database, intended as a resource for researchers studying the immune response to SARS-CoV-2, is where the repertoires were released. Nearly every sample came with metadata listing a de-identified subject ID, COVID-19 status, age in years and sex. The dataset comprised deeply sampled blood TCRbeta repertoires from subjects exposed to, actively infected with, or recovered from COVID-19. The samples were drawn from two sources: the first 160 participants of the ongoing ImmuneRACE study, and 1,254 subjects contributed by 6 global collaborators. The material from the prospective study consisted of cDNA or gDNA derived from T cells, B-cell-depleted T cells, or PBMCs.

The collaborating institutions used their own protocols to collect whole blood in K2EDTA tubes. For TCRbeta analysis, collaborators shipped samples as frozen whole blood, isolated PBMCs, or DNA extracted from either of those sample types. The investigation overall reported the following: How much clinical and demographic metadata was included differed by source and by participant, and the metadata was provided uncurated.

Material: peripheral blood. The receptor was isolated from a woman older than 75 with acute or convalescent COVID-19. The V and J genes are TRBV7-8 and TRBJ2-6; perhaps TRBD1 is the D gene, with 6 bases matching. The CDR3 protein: CASSTRTASSGANVLTF. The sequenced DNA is TGTGCCAGCAGCACAAGGACAGCCAGCTCTGGGGCCAACGTCCTGACTTTC.